This T cell receptor (beta chain) was identified in a study of tumor-infiltrating lymphocytes in glioblastoma multiforme. With 5 bases removed from V and 9 bases from J, the gap between germline ends came to 26 bases. Germline-derived CDR1 and CDR2 are SGHVS and FQNEAQ. CDR3 length: 17 residues. Three nested ARM-PCR rounds with V-beta and C-beta primers built TCRB libraries. A C-beta primer primed TCRB cDNA from around 0.5 ug RNA. TCRdb itself ran the multiplex PCR reads through MiXCR, one entry per CDR3 protein. The sample holds 30,000 or so distinct CDR3 sequences, about 58% seen once. This clonotype was observed a few times.

The sample taken for sequencing was brain tumor tissue. The J gene is TRBJ2-1, the V gene TRBV7-8; the D gene is possibly TRBD2 (6 bases). The receptor comes from a male donor with glioblastoma. The DNA of the CDR3 is TGTGCCAGCAGCAACGGGTTGGTGGAGGGACCCGTCGGTGAGCAGTTCTTC. Translating it yields CASSNGLVEGPVGEQFF.